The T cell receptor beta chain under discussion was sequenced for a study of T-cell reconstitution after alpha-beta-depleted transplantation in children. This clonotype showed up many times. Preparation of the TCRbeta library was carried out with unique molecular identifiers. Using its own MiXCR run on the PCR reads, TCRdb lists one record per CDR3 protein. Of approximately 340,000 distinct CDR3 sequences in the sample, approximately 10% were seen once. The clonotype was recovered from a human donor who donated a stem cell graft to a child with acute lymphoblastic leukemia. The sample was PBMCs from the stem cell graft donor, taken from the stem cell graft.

CDR3 loop: CASSLGISGANVLTF. The CDR3 DNA is TGTGCCAGCAGTTTAGGGATCTCTGGGGCCAACGTCCTGACTTTC. The chain uses TRBV12-3 or TRBV12-4 and TRBJ2-6; D gene uncertain. V was trimmed by 1 base and J by 0 bases, leaving 4 bases between them. The CDR3 runs 15 residues.